This T cell receptor beta chain was captured in a study of molecular identifiers for immune sequencing clone quantification. Study details: The replicates split RNA from approximately 20,000 or 100,000 naive CD8 cells five ways and sequenced four.

This clonotype was picked up many times. The antigen remains undetermined. Naive CD8 T cells were picked out by sorting for CD8+CD4-CCR7+CD45RA+. Previously described methods with listed TCR primers produced the bulk TCR libraries. A single record per CDR3 protein comes from TCRdb applying MiXCR to the PCR reads. The data contain roughly 86,000 distinct CDR3 sequences, 15% to 20% of them singletons. The study's findings and limits: The sizes of highly expanded clones could be underestimated when identical TCR molecules share a barcode.

The CDR3 totals 14 residues. Germline V CDR1 and CDR2: LGHNA, YSLEER. V shed 4 bases and J 3 bases; nucleotides not matched to a gene: 6. The rearrangement links TRBV4-3 to TRBJ2-7; 7 bases are a match to TRBD1. The receptor's source is a human donor in good health. Some libraries in this study had Jurkat cell RNA spiked in. The sample taken for sequencing was naive CD8+ T cells from blood, with Jurkat cell RNA spiked in. Subset described: FACS-sorted CD8+CD4-CCR7+CD45RA+ naive T cells. The CDR3 DNA sequence: TGCGCCAGCAGCCCGGGCCACAGGGGCTACGAGCAGTACTTC. Encoded protein: CASSPGHRGYEQYF.